The clone carrying this T cell receptor beta chain was observed a handful of times. Its antigen is as yet unknown. The sample comes from a study of blood T cells in healthy people across ages. For the second PCR, which ran for roughly 6 to 12 cycles, a sample-barcoded 5' primer and a J-beta primer mix were used. Each cDNA molecule received a tag from a template-switch adaptor that had 12 random nucleotides. TCRdb re-called the 5' RACE reads with MiXCR, one entry per CDR3 protein. The sample carries roughly 1,500,000 distinct CDR3 sequences, 42% recorded once. Regarding the study as a whole: Roughly linear declines in TCR beta diversity per million T cells occurred with age.

Donors gave ten milliliters of peripheral blood apiece. The CDR3 runs 17 residues. The V gene lost 2 bases and the J gene lost 4 bases, with 20 bases spanning the gap. Material for sequencing was blood. This chain links TRBV12-3 or TRBV12-4 with TRBJ1-2, with TRBD1 as a possible D gene (5 bases). The clonotype originates from a young woman in good health. CDR3 in DNA: TGTGCCAGCAGTTTATCTTATTGGGGCAGGGAATTCTATGGCTACACCTTC. It translates to CASSLSYWGREFYGYTF.